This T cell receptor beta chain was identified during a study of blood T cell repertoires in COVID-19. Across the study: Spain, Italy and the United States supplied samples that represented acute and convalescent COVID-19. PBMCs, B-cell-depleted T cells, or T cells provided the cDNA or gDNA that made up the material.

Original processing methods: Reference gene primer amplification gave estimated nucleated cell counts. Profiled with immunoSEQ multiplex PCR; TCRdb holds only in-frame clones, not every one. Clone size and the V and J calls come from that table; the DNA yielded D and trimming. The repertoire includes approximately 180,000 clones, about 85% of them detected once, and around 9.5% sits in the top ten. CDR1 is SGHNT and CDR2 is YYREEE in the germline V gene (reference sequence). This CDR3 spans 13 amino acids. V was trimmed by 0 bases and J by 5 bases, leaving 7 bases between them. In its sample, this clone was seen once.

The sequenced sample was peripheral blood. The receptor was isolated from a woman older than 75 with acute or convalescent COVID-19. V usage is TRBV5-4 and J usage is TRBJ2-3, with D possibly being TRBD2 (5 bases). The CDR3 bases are TGTGCCAGCAGCTTGGTTCGGGGAGATACGCAGTATTTT. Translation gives CASSLVRGDTQYF.